Listed below are T cell receptor beta chains from one sample, sequenced in a study of shared clonotypes between healthy human individuals. Generated by immunoSEQ multiplex PCR, the TCRdb table keeps only in-frame clones and is missing some. The table lists fewer than 350,000 clones, 87% of them singletons. What was sequenced was memory CD8+ T cells sorted from blood. These TCRs come from a young man in good health. CDR3s include the opening cysteine and the closing phenylalanine or tryptophan.

j_gene,v_gene,CDR3aa
TRBJ2-5,TRBV6-1,CASSLTGGVAETQYF
TRBJ2-1,TRBV10-3,CAPQLGDSNNEQFF
TRBJ2-1,TRBV7-9,CASSWAGTGDEQFF
TRBJ1-1,TRBV9,CASSVDMNTEAFF
TRBJ2-5,TRBV19,CASSTRGSETQYF
TRBJ2-5,TRBV4-3,CASSQGAGGEETQYF
TRBJ1-1,TRBV9,CASSVAPKVTEAFF
TRBJ1-6,TRBV28,CASSPLGVNNSPLHF
TRBJ2-5,TRBV4-1,CASSQDRGLGETQYF
TRBJ1-6,TRBV27,CASSTSGASNSPLHF
TRBJ1-5,TRBV4-1,CASSQGPGLGPQHF
TRBJ2-7,TRBV11-2,CASSSKVAFYEQYF
TRBJ1-2,TRBV10-3,CAISEDSKAGYTF
TRBJ2-1,TRBV9,CASSVAGQGRNEQFF
TRBJ2-7,TRBV7-2,CASSLSRGISYEQYF
TRBJ2-1,TRBV6-5,CASSLSGYNEQFF
TRBJ1-5,TRBV4-3,CASSQEDTPNQPQHF
TRBJ1-6,TRBV11-1,CASSLDRGSNSPLHF
TRBJ1-2,TRBV19,CASSRDRPNDNYGYTF
TRBJ2-5,TRBV9,CASSVGDEQETQYF
TRBJ1-3,TRBV30,CAWSSFSGNTIYF
TRBJ1-1,TRBV23-1,CASSQADRGREPEAFF
TRBJ1-5,TRBV7-9,CASSQAGLDQNQPQHF
TRBJ2-7,TRBV7-2,CASRLGTALPWTYEQYF
TRBJ2-7,TRBV27,CASSLTVAYEQYF
TRBJ1-3,TRBV9,CASSVATSAGDTIYF
TRBJ2-7,TRBV6-1,CASSEAGGSGYEQYF
TRBJ2-7,TRBV6-5,CASSYSGTANYEQYF
TRBJ2-3,TRBV13,CASSPNRDTQYF
TRBJ2-7,TRBV7-2,CASSLALAAYEQYF
TRBJ2-7,TRBV2,CASSDSYEQYF
TRBJ2-7,TRBV29-1,CSVETGITTYEQYF
TRBJ2-7,TRBV6-1,CASSGGQGSSYEQYF
TRBJ2-1,TRBV19,CASSMDRDNEQFF
TRBJ2-7,TRBV21-1,CASSQGIGASYEQYF
TRBJ1-5,TRBV28,CATQLGQIDQPQHF
TRBJ2-7,TRBV29-1,CSVEDPGKAYEQYF
TRBJ1-5,TRBV10-3,CAISESGTGRNQPQHF
TRBJ2-5,TRBV29-1,CSVARLAGGETQYF
TRBJ2-7,TRBV10-1,CASSEQGSGWYEQYF
TRBJ2-6,TRBV5-4,CASSLLASGANVLTF
TRBJ2-2,TRBV7-8,CASSYKRYTGELFF
TRBJ1-6,TRBV5-1,CASSLAQGAGDSPLHF
TRBJ2-7,TRBV28,CASSLGGGASYEQYF
TRBJ2-5,TRBV11-2,CASSLVPWTSGGPQETQYF
TRBJ2-7,TRBV5-1,CASSLAGQGLYEQYF
TRBJ1-1,TRBV10-3,CAISELGGASTEAFF
TRBJ1-6,TRBV7-9,CASSYGTENSPLHF
TRBJ2-5,TRBV5-6,CASSTGQGSRETQYF
TRBJ2-7,TRBV25-1,CASSEGRTYEQYF
TRBJ1-1,TRBV7-6,CASSLGALRMNTEAFF
TRBJ1-3,TRBV11-2,CASSPGTGHGNTIYF
TRBJ2-7,TRBV4-1,CASSQEGQGTYEQYF
TRBJ2-7,TRBV29-1,CSGGGNSYEQYF
TRBJ2-7,TRBV7-2,CASSQPVGVYEQYF
TRBJ1-5,TRBV9,CASSAQNYSNQPQHF
TRBJ2-7,TRBV4-3,CASSQVSGVEQYF
TRBJ2-7,TRBV7-2,CASSPVAGQYEQYF
TRBJ2-7,TRBV10-2,CASSDSSLYEQYF
TRBJ1-4,TRBV6-5,CASSYMGGYSEKLFF